This T cell receptor (beta chain) was retrieved from a study of graft-versus-host responses after intestinal transplantation. Study as a whole: Transplantation in recipients was multivisceral, liver-intestinal, or isolated intestinal. Each recipient received anti-thymocyte globulin induction, then tacrolimus and steroids for approximately 3 years.

With regard to this clone: The target antigen is unknown.

Overall study findings and caveats: Some GvH clones were seen earlier in gut or blood, suggesting intestinal origin.

The CDR3 loop spans 15 amino acids. V gave up 5 bases and J gave up 0 bases; unmatched junction bases: 7. Germline assignment: CDR1 GTSNPN and CDR2 SVGIG (reference sequence). This table comes from immunoSEQ multiplex PCR, and its TCRdb copy is limited to in-frame clones, with some not included. This sample has 80,000 to 100,000 clones, with roughly 90% found just once. Sequencing used unstimulated CD8+ T cells sorted from spleen or lymph node cells, obtained before transplant. The TCR comes from a human donor who was the organ donor for an intestinal transplant. The rearrangement uses TRBV30 and TRBJ2-3, with 8 bases identical to TRBD1. The CDR3 sequence is CAWGGTGSSTDTQYF. DNA of the CDR3: TGTGCCTGGGGGGGGACAGGTTCTAGCACAGATACGCAGTATTTT.